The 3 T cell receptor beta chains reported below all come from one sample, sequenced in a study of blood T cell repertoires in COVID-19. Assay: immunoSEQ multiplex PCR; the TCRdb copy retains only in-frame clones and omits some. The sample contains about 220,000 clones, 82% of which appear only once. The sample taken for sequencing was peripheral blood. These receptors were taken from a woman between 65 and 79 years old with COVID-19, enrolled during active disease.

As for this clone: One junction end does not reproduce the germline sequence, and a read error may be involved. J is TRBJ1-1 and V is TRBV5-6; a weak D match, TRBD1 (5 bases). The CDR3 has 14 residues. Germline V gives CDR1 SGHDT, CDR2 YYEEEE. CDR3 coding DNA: TGTGCCAGCAGATTGGGACTTTCGAACACTGAAGCTTTCTTT. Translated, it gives CASRLGLSNTEAFF. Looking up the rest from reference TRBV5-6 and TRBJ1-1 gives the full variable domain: DAGVTQSPTHLIKTRGQQVTLRCSPKSGHDTVSWYQQALGQGPQFIFQYYEEEERQRGNFPDRFSGHQFPNYSSELNVNALLLGDSALYLCASRLGLSNTEAFFGQGTRLTVV.

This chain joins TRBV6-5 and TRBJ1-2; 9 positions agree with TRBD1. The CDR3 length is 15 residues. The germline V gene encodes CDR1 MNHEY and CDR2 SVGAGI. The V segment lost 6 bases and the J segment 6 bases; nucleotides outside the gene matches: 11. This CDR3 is CASRPTGTGINGYTF. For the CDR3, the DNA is TGTGCCAGCAGACCTACCGGGACAGGGATAAATGGCTACACCTTC.

In DNA form, the CDR3 reads TGTGCCAGCTCATCCGGTCAGGGGGCGTATGGCTACACCTTC. Its protein product is CASSSGQGAYGYTF. The V and J genes are TRBV18 and TRBJ1-2; 8 nucleotides match TRBD1. V shed 5 bases, J shed 5 bases, and the junction held 7 bases outside the gene matches. The CDR3 consists of 14 residues. Germline assignment: CDR1 KGHSH and CDR2 LQKENI.